This entry describes one T cell receptor (beta chain). A few counts support this clonotype. The target of this receptor is not known. No base-level quality is on record; no much larger clone is a single base apart. This specimen comes from a study of blood T cells in healthy people across ages (dated by TCRdb to about 2015). With regard to the full study: In model experiments, roughly one uniquely barcoded TCR beta cDNA molecule per two T cells was captured by template switching. To avoid experimental bias, donors of different ages were distributed randomly across sequencing lanes. The study analyzed two additional independent replicas of 1 million unique cDNA reads from the same blood draw for two donors, one aged 18 to 29 and one aged 80 or older. The study measured age-related changes in TCR beta repertoire diversity using deep sequencing normalized with unique cDNA molecular identifiers. Donors were grouped into four age groups: young (average 16 years), middle-aged (about 40), aged (about 60) and long-lived (over 80). Paper-wide results and their limitations: A strong correlation was found between observed TCR beta diversity and the percentage of naive T cells measured by flow cytometry. Compared with the aged group, the long-lived group had more naive CD4+ T cells, fewer expanded clones and increased TCR diversity, a pattern suggesting age selection. Since profiling was done on bulk unsorted PBMCs, naive and antigen-experienced compartments could not be conclusively compared. Because donor CMV infection status was unknown, age-related changes in expanded clonotypes were potentially confounded. Total diversity estimates from one million sequenced T cells were considered lower bounds and underestimates. Observed TCR beta diversity per million T cells fell roughly linearly with age, and a significant reduction was already apparent by age around 44.

In the germline V gene (reference sequence), CDR1 corresponds to SGHAT and CDR2 to FQDESV. The CDR3 numbers 15 residues from cysteine through phenylalanine. Just CDR3 DNA is preserved here, 45 bases in frame from base 1. At the junction V is shortened by 2 bases and J by 0 bases, with 11 bases in between. Systemically healthy Caucasian individuals from Russia, 39 in total and aged roughly 6 to 100 years, were included as donors. Each donor gave ten milliliters of peripheral blood, drawn into EDTA-treated Vacutainer tubes. PBMCs were isolated by Ficoll-Paque density-gradient centrifugation, with at least 7 million obtained per sample. Trizol reagent was used to extract total RNA from PBMCs, with at least 6 micrograms per sample. The percentages of naive CD45RAhigh/CD27high T cells were determined by flow cytometry on a PBMC aliquot from every donor. Libraries were constructed by 5' RACE. TCRdb lists the instrument as Illumina HiSeq 2500. The second PCR ran for about 7 to 11 cycles and used a J-beta primer mix along with a sample-barcoded 5' primer. Each TCR beta cDNA molecule received a unique molecular identifier from a template-switch 5' adaptor carrying 12 random nucleotides. Each sample yielded at least 2.5 million CDR3-containing paired-end reads. All of the RNA was converted into first-strand cDNA using the Mint cDNA synthesis kit, with a TRBC-specific oligonucleotide serving as the primer. Following uracil-DNA glycosylase treatment, all cDNA underwent a first 18-cycle PCR with the universal primers M1SS and BC2_uni_R. As for the original processing: Normalization of each sample was performed by random selection of 1 million high-quality reads, each carrying a distinct molecular identifier. Instead of being binned into consensus sequences, reads with shared molecular identifiers were discarded. MiTCR, set to a Q25 quality threshold and the strictest error-elimination algorithm, was used for CDR3 identification, clonotype clustering and error correction. A nonparametric unseen species model using Euler transformation provided a lower-bound estimate of total TCR beta diversity. In TCRdb, the public reads were trimmed at Q25 with fastp and aligned with MiXCR, with productive beta chains retained. Each CDR3 protein gets just one entry, which takes the most common genes and DNA from the rows behind it. Clone size and V and J calls follow TCRdb, not the original study. This sample has 750,000 to 950,000 distinct CDR3 sequences in its table, and about 48% of those were observed once. The ten largest clones represent roughly 40% of the sample.

This receptor was identified in a man aged 80 or over in good health. The chain is assembled from TRBV11-1 and TRBJ2-7; the best D guess is TRBD2, with 6 bases matching. What was sequenced was blood. The CDR3 region has the sequence CASSLSRGASYEQYF. The DNA reads as follows: TGTGCCAGCAGCTTATCCCGCGGGGCCTCCTACGAGCAGTACTTC.